One T cell receptor beta chain is described in this entry. What it recognizes is unknown. These data originate in a study of T cells after yellow fever vaccination. A universal primer site and UMIs were added as TCR cDNA was made by 5'RACE template switching. TCRdb processed the 5' RACE reads anew with MiXCR; each CDR3 protein has one entry. In the table there are some 320,000 distinct CDR3 sequences, about 4% of which are singletons. The CDR3 is 13 amino acids. Trimming pared 7 bases from V and 5 bases from J, leaving 14 bases between. CDR1 MNHEY and CDR2 SVGAGI come from the germline V gene. Study observations and caveats: Though it reached lower strength, the secondary response hit its peak faster, day 5 versus 15. A small share of clonotypes appeared in both CD4 and CD8 compartments.

Sequenced here: PBMCs, sampled 5 days after the yellow fever booster vaccination. The source of this sequence is a man between 18 and 29 years old who received the YFV17D yellow fever vaccine. The rearrangement uses TRBV6-5 and TRBJ1-1; D unresolved. CDR3 nucleotides: TGTGCCAGCACCATACCAGGCGGGACTGAAGCTTTCTTT. This gives the protein CASTIPGGTEAFF.